These T cell receptor beta chains were read from a single sample in a study of blood T cell repertoires in COVID-19. Assay used: immunoSEQ multiplex PCR; TCRdb lists only in-frame clones, some missing. The sample consists of around 200,000 clones, about 86% of them appearing once. Material: peripheral blood. These receptors came from a woman under 30 who had recovered from COVID-19. Each CDR3 is given with its conserved first and last residue. The D gene is left open where the match is weak. Some rows have no size entry. The others give once, few or many, or a class for an expanded clone.

v_gene: TRBV7-9
j_gene: TRBJ2-5
abundance: .
d_gene: TRBD2
CDR3nt: TGTGCCAGCAGCGGACTAGCGGGGGGGCGTGAGACCCAGTACTTC
CDR3aa: CASSGLAGGRETQYF

v_gene: TRBV29-1
j_gene: TRBJ1-2
abundance: .
d_gene: .
CDR3nt: TGCAGCGTGTACGCGACAGGATCTGGCTACACCTTC
CDR3aa: CSVYATGSGYTF

v_gene: TRBV4-1
j_gene: TRBJ2-3
abundance: .
d_gene: TRBD2
CDR3nt: TGCGCCAGCAGCGCCGGACTAGCGGGGAACACAGATACGCAGTATTTT
CDR3aa: CASSAGLAGNTDTQYF

v_gene: TRBV7-3
j_gene: TRBJ2-3
abundance: .
d_gene: TRBD2
CDR3nt: TGTGCCAGCAGCTTAGGCGGGGGGACTGCAGATACGCAGTATTTT
CDR3aa: CASSLGGGTADTQYF

v_gene: TRBV7-9
j_gene: TRBJ1-2
abundance: once
d_gene: .
CDR3nt: TGTGCCAGCAGCCCCACAGGGATTAACTATGGCTACACCTTC
CDR3aa: CASSPTGINYGYTF

v_gene: TRBV5-6
j_gene: TRBJ1-1
abundance: .
d_gene: .
CDR3nt: TGTGCCAGCAGCTCCCTATCCGGGAACACTGAAGCTTTCTTT
CDR3aa: CASSSLSGNTEAFF

v_gene: TRBV30
j_gene: TRBJ1-2
abundance: .
d_gene: TRBD1
CDR3nt: TGTGCCTGGAGTGTAGGTGCAGGGGGTTGGTATGGCTACACCTTC
CDR3aa: CAWSVGAGGWYGYTF

v_gene: TRBV5-1
j_gene: TRBJ2-3
abundance: .
d_gene: TRBD2
CDR3nt: TGCGCCAGCAGCTTCTTAGCGGGACTTAGCACAGATACGCAGTATTTT
CDR3aa: CASSFLAGLSTDTQYF

v_gene: TRBV7-9
j_gene: TRBJ2-1
abundance: .
d_gene: TRBD2
CDR3nt: TGTGCCAGCAGCTTAGGGACTAGCGGGGTAAGCTCCTACAATGAGCAGTTCTTC
CDR3aa: CASSLGTSGVSSYNEQFF

v_gene: TRBV4-3
j_gene: TRBJ1-6
abundance: .
d_gene: .
CDR3nt: TGCGCCAGCAGCCAAGATCCCGGAGCTTCACCCCTCCACTTT
CDR3aa: CASSQDPGASPLHF

v_gene: TRBV4-1
j_gene: TRBJ1-5
abundance: .
d_gene: TRBD1
CDR3nt: TGCGCCAGCAGCCATGCCGGGACAGGGATTTATAGCAATCAGCCCCAGCATTTT
CDR3aa: CASSHAGTGIYSNQPQHF

v_gene: TRBV7-9
j_gene: TRBJ2-1
abundance: many
d_gene: TRBD1
CDR3nt: TGTGCCAGCAGCCCGGGACAGGGGGCCTGGGAGCAGTTCTTC
CDR3aa: CASSPGQGAWEQFF

v_gene: TRBV5-4
j_gene: TRBJ1-2
abundance: .
d_gene: .
CDR3nt: TGTGCCAGCAGCCCATACCAGGGAGGGTATGGCTACACCTTC
CDR3aa: CASSPYQGGYGYTF

v_gene: TRBV3-1/TRBV3-2
j_gene: TRBJ2-3
abundance: .
d_gene: TRBD2
CDR3nt: TGTGCCAGCAGCCAACCCCCCGGACTAGCGGGTAGCACAGATACGCAGTATTTT
CDR3aa: CASSQPPGLAGSTDTQYF

v_gene: TRBV21-1
j_gene: TRBJ1-5
abundance: once
d_gene: .
CDR3nt: TGTGCCAGCAGAAGGAGGTTATGCAATCAGCCCCAGCATTTT
CDR3aa: CASRRRLCNQPQHF

v_gene: TRBV29-1
j_gene: TRBJ2-7
abundance: .
d_gene: TRBD1
CDR3nt: TGCAGCGCTGAGGGGACAGGGGGCCACGAGCAGTACTTC
CDR3aa: CSAEGTGGHEQYF

v_gene: TRBV7-2
j_gene: TRBJ2-1
abundance: .
d_gene: TRBD2
CDR3nt: TGTGCCAGCAGCTCACTACTAGCGGCTTACAATGAGCAGTTCTTC
CDR3aa: CASSSLLAAYNEQFF

v_gene: TRBV2
j_gene: TRBJ1-5
abundance: .
d_gene: .
CDR3nt: TGTGCCAGCAGTGAATCCGGGATAGGTTATCAGCCCCAGCATTTT
CDR3aa: CASSESGIGYQPQHF

v_gene: TRBV6-2/TRBV6-3
j_gene: TRBJ1-1
abundance: .
d_gene: .
CDR3nt: TGTGCCAGCACCCCATGGGAGGGGAAAGCTTTCTTT
CDR3aa: CASTPWEGKAFF

v_gene: TRBV30
j_gene: TRBJ1-1
abundance: .
d_gene: TRBD1
CDR3nt: TGTGCCTGGAGTGTTGGGACAGGGAACACTGAAGCTTTCTTT
CDR3aa: CAWSVGTGNTEAFF

v_gene: TRBV4-3
j_gene: TRBJ2-3
abundance: .
d_gene: .
CDR3nt: TGCGCCAGCAGCCAAGACTTAGGGGACACAGATACGCAGTATTTT
CDR3aa: CASSQDLGDTDTQYF

v_gene: TRBV5-1
j_gene: TRBJ2-3
abundance: once
d_gene: .
CDR3nt: TGCGCCAGCAGCTTGGCCCGGTCAGGCCGCGGGCCAGATACGCAGTATTTT
CDR3aa: CASSLARSGRGPDTQYF

v_gene: TRBV7-3
j_gene: TRBJ2-3
abundance: .
d_gene: .
CDR3nt: TGTGCCAGCAGTACCTTTCCAGCGGGTAGAGCAGATACGCAGTATTTT
CDR3aa: CASSTFPAGRADTQYF

v_gene: TRBV9
j_gene: TRBJ2-1
abundance: .
d_gene: .
CDR3nt: TGTGCCAGCGCAAATGTTCTAGCGTGGAATGAGCAGTTCTTC
CDR3aa: CASANVLAWNEQFF

v_gene: TRBV13
j_gene: TRBJ1-1
abundance: once
d_gene: TRBD1
CDR3nt: TGTGCCAGCAGCCGGACAGGGCAAGGGACTGAAGCTTTCTTT
CDR3aa: CASSRTGQGTEAFF

v_gene: TRBV5-1
j_gene: TRBJ2-1
abundance: .
d_gene: TRBD1
CDR3nt: TGCGCCAGCAGCTTGGGCCGGACAGGGGGCCTTAATGAGCAGTTCTTC
CDR3aa: CASSLGRTGGLNEQFF

v_gene: TRBV2
j_gene: TRBJ1-3
abundance: .
d_gene: TRBD1
CDR3nt: TGTGCCAGCAGTGACATTACAGGGGGCGAGGGAAACACCATATATTTT
CDR3aa: CASSDITGGEGNTIYF

v_gene: TRBV5-1
j_gene: TRBJ2-3
abundance: .
d_gene: TRBD1
CDR3nt: TGCGCCAGCAGGAGGACAGGGGGAACAGATACGCAGTATTTT
CDR3aa: CASRRTGGTDTQYF

v_gene: TRBV4-3
j_gene: TRBJ2-5
abundance: .
d_gene: TRBD2
CDR3nt: TGCGCCAGCAGCCAAGCGGACCGGGACTACGCCTCCCGAGAGACCCAGTACTTC
CDR3aa: CASSQADRDYASRETQYF

v_gene: TRBV7-9
j_gene: TRBJ1-2
abundance: .
d_gene: TRBD1
CDR3nt: TGTGCCAGCAGCTCCGGGACAGGAGGAAATGGCTACACCTTC
CDR3aa: CASSSGTGGNGYTF

v_gene: TRBV5-1
j_gene: TRBJ2-3
abundance: once
d_gene: .
CDR3nt: TGCGCCAGCGGGGCGGGACCTCCCTCCCGCACGCAGTATTTT
CDR3aa: CASGAGPPSRTQYF

v_gene: TRBV2
j_gene: TRBJ2-1
abundance: once
d_gene: TRBD2
CDR3nt: TGTGCCAGCAGTGAAGCGCGGGCTAGCGGGCTTCCTTTTTCCTACAATGAGCAGTTCTTC
CDR3aa: CASSEARASGLPFSYNEQFF

v_gene: TRBV4-3
j_gene: TRBJ2-2
abundance: .
d_gene: TRBD2
CDR3nt: TGCGCCAGCAGCCAAGGCCTTTTACTAGCGGGGGACTCGAACACCGGGGAGCTGTTTTTT
CDR3aa: CASSQGLLLAGDSNTGELFF

v_gene: TRBV14
j_gene: TRBJ2-7
abundance: .
d_gene: TRBD1
CDR3nt: TGTGCCAGCAGCCAAGAAAGGACAGGGCGCGAGCAGTACTTC
CDR3aa: CASSQERTGREQYF

v_gene: TRBV11-2
j_gene: TRBJ2-7
abundance: few
d_gene: .
CDR3nt: TGTGCCAGCAGCCATCCGGACAGCCGGCAGTACTTC
CDR3aa: CASSHPDSRQYF

v_gene: TRBV9
j_gene: TRBJ2-2
abundance: .
d_gene: .
CDR3nt: TGTGCCTCCCGTACGAACACCGGGGAGCTGTTTTTT
CDR3aa: CASRTNTGELFF

v_gene: TRBV2
j_gene: TRBJ1-1
abundance: .
d_gene: TRBD1
CDR3nt: TGTGCCAGCAGTGAGGGGACAGGATTGAACACTGAAGCTTTCTTT
CDR3aa: CASSEGTGLNTEAFF

v_gene: TRBV7-9
j_gene: TRBJ2-3
abundance: .
d_gene: TRBD2
CDR3nt: TGTGCCAGCGGTAGCGGGAGCGCAGATACGCAGTATTTT
CDR3aa: CASGSGSADTQYF

v_gene: TRBV27
j_gene: TRBJ1-2
abundance: .
d_gene: TRBD1
CDR3nt: TGTGCCAGCAGTAGCTTCCCGGGACAGCACTATGGCTACACCTTC
CDR3aa: CASSSFPGQHYGYTF

v_gene: TRBV11-2
j_gene: TRBJ2-3
abundance: .
d_gene: .
CDR3nt: TGTGCCAGCAGCTTATTCGAGGATAGCACAGATACGCAGTATTTT
CDR3aa: CASSLFEDSTDTQYF